The 20 T cell receptor beta chains below all came from one sample that was sequenced in a study of shared clonotypes between healthy human individuals. The assay was immunoSEQ multiplex PCR, and TCRdb's table has in-frame clones only and misses some. The data hold approximately 720,000 clones, with around 72% observed a single time. The sample taken for sequencing was memory CD4+ T cells sorted from blood. This sample's subset: CD45RA-negative fraction. The receptor set was obtained from a woman aged 30 to 39 in good health.

The V call is TRBV6-5, the J call TRBJ2-1; TRBD2 agrees at 13 bases. The CDR3 length is 14 residues. From germline, CDR1 is MNHEY and CDR2 SVGAGI. J lost 9 bases, V lost 11 bases, and 10 bases had no gene match. This CDR3 is CAATGTSGTGEQFF. The DNA of the CDR3 is TGTGCCGCCACCGGGACTAGCGGGACTGGTGAGCAGTTCTTC.

This clone was found a few times. The rearrangement links TRBV5-4 to TRBJ1-4; no clear D. Trimming removed 3 bases from V and 0 bases from J, with 9 bases in between. The CDR3 loop spans 15 amino acids. Germline-derived CDR1 and CDR2 are SGHNT and YYREEE (reference sequence). The CDR3 here is CASSSAETTNEKLFF. Here the CDR3 DNA reads TGTGCCAGCAGCTCAGCAGAAACAACTAATGAAAAACTGTTTTTT.

V and J are TRBV5-1 and TRBJ2-4, with D unresolved. The CDR3 runs 13 residues. Trimming left V 3 bases short and J 5 bases short, with 9 bases between. In germline, CDR1 is SGHRS, CDR2 YFSETQ. The CDR3 DNA reads TGCGCCAGCAGCTCGGCTCTCGAAAACATTCAGTACTTC. Translation: CASSSALENIQYF.

The chain combines TRBV19 with TRBJ1-5; D is possibly TRBD1 (6 bases). CDR1 is LNHDA and CDR2 is SQIVND in the germline V gene (reference sequence). This CDR3 comprises 13 residues. V was cut by 5 bases and J by 6 bases, with 11 bases left in between. The CDR3 coding sequence is TGTGCCAGTAGTCTCCGGGGGCTTCAGCCCCAGCATTTT. Translating it yields CASSLRGLQPQHF. The full variable domain, with the rest looked up from reference TRBV19 and TRBJ1-5, is DGGITQSPKYLFRKEGQNVTLSCEQNLNHDAMYWYRQDPGQGLRLIYYSQIVNDFQKGDIAEGYSVSREKKESFPLTVTSAQKNPTAFYLCASSLRGLQPQHFGDGTRLSIL.

The rearrangement links TRBV28 to TRBJ1-4, with D maybe TRBD1 (5 bases). Trimming cost V 5 bases and J 14 bases, with 21 bases left between them. Germline V CDR1 and CDR2: MDHEN, SYDVKM. The CDR3 totals 14 residues. DNA for the CDR3: TGTGCCAGCAGTCTCACAGGTTCGGTGACTACGCTGTTTTTT. Translation gives CASSLTGSVTTLFF. Together with reference TRBV28 and TRBJ1-4, the CDR3 gives the full variable domain: DVKVTQSSRYLVKRTGEKVFLECVQDMDHENMFWYRQDPGLGLRLIYFSYDVKMKEKGDIPEGYSVSREKKERFSLILESASTNQTSMYLCASSLTGSVTTLFFGSGTQLSVL.

This clone showed up just a few times. The gene calls are TRBV7-8 and TRBJ1-3, with TRBD1 as a possible D gene (6 bases). Germline CDR1 and CDR2: SGHVS and FQNEAQ. The CDR3 loop spans 15 amino acids. V lost 5 bases and J lost 0, with 11 bases in between. CDR3 sequence: CASSPGGHSGNTIYF. The CDR3 region has the DNA TGTGCCAGCAGCCCCGGGGGGCACTCTGGAAACACCATATATTTT.

The chain joins TRBV4-1 to TRBJ2-1; 8 positions match TRBD1. Germline V gene lookup returns CDR1 MGHRA and CDR2 YSYEKL. The junction had 6 bases not matched to a gene; V was cut back by 2 bases and J by 6 bases. This CDR3 has 15 amino acids. The CDR3 loop is CASSQTDRDFNEQFF. The CDR3 bases are TGCGCCAGCAGCCAAACGGACAGGGATTTCAATGAGCAGTTCTTC.

V usage is TRBV27 and J usage is TRBJ2-1, with 8 bases fitting TRBD2. Trimming cost V 2 bases and J 7 bases; bases outside gene matches: 7. Per germline, CDR1 MNHEY and CDR2 SMNVEV (reference sequence). The CDR3 runs to 15 residues. The CDR3, as DNA: TGTGCCAGCAGTTTAAGGTCGGGAGGGGAAAATGAGCAGTTCTTC. Translation: CASSLRSGGENEQFF.

V usage is TRBV28 and J usage is TRBJ2-7; D is perhaps TRBD2 (6 bases). Germline-derived CDR1 and CDR2 are MDHEN and SYDVKM. This CDR3 is built from 15 residues. Trimming removed 5 bases at V and 5 bases at J, with 19 bases between. The CDR3 sequence is CASSTAEAGINEQYF. The CDR3 DNA follows: TGTGCCAGCAGTACTGCAGAGGCGGGAATAAACGAGCAGTACTTC.

This clone was seen many times. The V gene is TRBV5-6, the J gene TRBJ1-3; possible D gene TRBD1, 6 bases. Germline V lookup: CDR1 SGHDT, CDR2 YYEEEE. There are 16 residues in the CDR3. V gave up 2 bases and J gave up 4 bases, with 16 bases separating them. This CDR3 reads CASSFQGLASGNTIYF. The CDR3 DNA follows: TGTGCCAGCAGCTTCCAGGGGTTGGCCTCCGGAAACACCATATATTTT.

This clone was observed a few times. The chain couples TRBV2 to TRBJ2-7, with D perhaps being TRBD1 or TRBD2 (5 bases each). The germline V and J ends were trimmed by 5 bases and 7 bases, with 21 bases remaining between them. CDR3 length equals 15 residues. CDR1 SNHLY and CDR2 FYNNEI come from the germline V gene. The CDR3 loop is CASSPRYGQGPEQYF. The CDR3 DNA reads TGTGCCAGCAGTCCTCGCTATGGGCAGGGACCGGAGCAGTACTTC.

The chain has TRBV7-9 and TRBJ2-7; D is possibly TRBD1 (6 bases). Germline V lookup: CDR1 SEHNR, CDR2 FQNEAQ (reference sequence). The CDR3 is 15 amino acids. With 4 bases removed from V and 5 bases from J, the gap between germline ends came to 18 bases. As DNA, the CDR3 is TGTGCCAGCAGCTCGAAGCTGGGGGCAGGGAACGAGCAGTACTTC. Amino acids: CASSSKLGAGNEQYF.

The chain recombines TRBV20-1 with TRBJ1-5; D is possibly TRBD1 (5 bases). CDR1 and CDR2 (germline): DFQATT, SNEGSKA (reference sequence). The V end lost 3 bases, the J end lost 7 bases, and 7 bases lay between the germline ends. The CDR3 contains 11 residues. CDR3 protein: CSARGEQPQHF. In DNA, the CDR3 is TGCAGTGCTAGGGGGGAACAGCCCCAGCATTTT.

V gene TRBV15 combines with J gene TRBJ2-1, with TRBD2 matching 9 bases. Germline CDR1 LNHNV, CDR2 YYDKDF (reference sequence). J was trimmed by 5 bases and V by 0 bases; bases with no gene match: 5. The CDR3 sequence is 16 residues long. CDR3 loop: CATSREGLAGNNEQFF. The CDR3 bases are TGTGCCACCAGCAGAGAGGGGCTAGCGGGAAACAATGAGCAGTTCTTC.

The chain couples TRBV19 to TRBJ2-6; 10 positions match TRBD1. V was pared by 3 bases and J by 0 bases, with 5 bases of the junction left unmatched. Germline V CDR1 and CDR2: LNHDA, SQIVND (reference sequence). This CDR3 is 18 amino acids long. DNA of the CDR3: TGTGCCAGTAGTATCTGGGACAGGGGAGTCTCTGGGGCCAACGTCCTGACTTTC. As protein: CASSIWDRGVSGANVLTF.

The chain carries TRBV4-1 and TRBJ2-1; maybe TRBD2 (5 bases). V lost 2 bases and J 9 bases, leaving 20 bases between the germline ends. This CDR3 has 16 residues. CDR1 and CDR2 (germline): MGHRA, YSYEKL. For the CDR3, the DNA is TGCGCCAGCAGCCAACCTGGGCGGAGAGGGCGGTTTGAGCAGTTCTTC. This codes for CASSQPGRRGRFEQFF.

The DNA for the CDR3 is TGTGCCAGCAGCACAGGGTTTGGGAAGAATGAGCAGTTCTTC. It is translated as CASSTGFGKNEQFF. The chain uses TRBV27 and TRBJ2-1; perhaps TRBD1 as D (6 bases). Germline-derived CDR1 and CDR2 are MNHEY and SMNVEV (reference sequence). The V end lost 6 bases, the J end lost 7 bases, and 16 bases lay between the germline ends. This CDR3 is 14 amino acids long.

The genes are TRBV29-1 and TRBJ1-2; the match to TRBD1 covers 8 bases. The CDR3 totals 13 residues. The germline gives CDR1 SQVTM, CDR2 ANQGSEA. V shed 4 bases, J shed 7 bases, and the junction held 8 bases outside the gene matches. CDR3 in amino acids: CSVGWQGAVGYTF. The DNA of the CDR3 is TGCAGCGTTGGGTGGCAGGGGGCTGTTGGCTACACCTTC.

The CDR3 is CASGRQGARAGELFF. The CDR3 bases are TGTGCCAGCGGGAGACAGGGAGCGAGGGCCGGGGAGCTGTTTTTT. The chain has TRBV27 and TRBJ2-2, with TRBD1 matching 7 bases. V was clipped by 8 bases and J by 6 bases; unmatched bases: 12. Germline V CDR1 and CDR2: MNHEY, SMNVEV (reference sequence). This CDR3 has 15 amino acids.

The chain recombines TRBV5-1 with TRBJ2-3, with TRBD2 identical over 10 bases. The CDR3 runs 19 residues. Germline V gene lookup returns CDR1 SGHRS and CDR2 YFSETQ. Trimming removed 0 bases from V and 2 bases from J; junction bases left unmatched: 12. The CDR3 protein is CASSLVGLAGEGITDTQYF. The CDR3 DNA follows: TGCGCCAGCAGCTTGGTAGGGCTAGCGGGAGAGGGGATCACAGATACGCAGTATTTT.